The present entry profiles one T cell receptor (beta chain) with its context. Its binding antigen is unknown. Within one base of it there is no much larger clone, and no base qualities were kept. These data belong to a study of shared clonotypes between healthy human individuals (dated by TCRdb to about 2020). Concerning the study at large: Three men and a couple of women, aged 18 to 49 years, made up the cohort. Different laboratories and diverse techniques were used to prepare libraries and sequence TCR repertoires, to increase sequencing depth and limit assay-specific biases. Blood TCR repertoires of a handful of healthy adults were deeply sequenced to estimate repertoire size and the extent of clonotype sharing between individuals. Per donor, leukapheresis produced somewhere between about 0.85 and 8.9 billion PBMCs. For each donor, CD4 naive and CD4 memory were each run on three plates, CD8 naive on two plates, and CD8 memory on one plate.

TCR CDR3 regions were amplified from genomic DNA by multiplex PCR using the deep immunoSEQ assay. Extracted genomic DNA from each cell subset was distributed evenly across all wells of several immunoSEQ 96-well plates, and each plate was treated as a replicate. For sorted subsets, roughly 200 ng genomic DNA, equal to 25,000 to 35,000 T cell genomes, was loaded into each replicate PCR. Purified libraries were measured with a Qubit 3.0 fluorometer, size-checked on a Bioanalyzer 2100, and measured again with the KAPA Library Quantification kit. Every immunoSEQ 96-well plate was sequenced on a separate single-read 150-cycle Illumina NextSeq 550 flow cell. On the study's bioinformatics: Because only junctional sequences without quality scores were contained in the immunoSEQ output, filtering matching that applied to full-length reads could not be performed. Sequences were annotated with PyIR, a Python wrapper for IgBLAST v1.9, and V/J genes and CDR3 were assigned using IMGT germline references. Reads were filtered out if the reads had weak V/J assignments (E-value above 1e-6), no CDR3, stop codons, out-of-frame junctions, or ambiguous translated residues. V3J clonotypes were defined by identical inferred V gene, J gene, and CDR3 amino acid sequence. The percentage overlap between two repertoires was calculated by dividing the number of shared unique clonotypes by the size of the smaller repertoire. Three approaches were used to assess repertoire richness: RTK rarefaction, the Chao1 estimator, and Recon v2.1 estimates of unobserved clonotypes. Generation probabilities for all TCRbeta clonotypes obtained by the gDNA method from a handful of donors were computed using OLGA. TCRdb holds this immuneACCESS table with in-frame rearrangements only. Some clones are missing; in checked studies, unresolved V genes explain under half, and the rest has no known cause. The DNA was the basis for D and trimming; V, J and clone size are from that table. For this sample the table gives about 2.1 million clones, of which around 93% were detected only once. The ten largest clonotypes hold 1.5% to 2% of the sample.

Overall results and qualifications from the work: Sampling was limited to blood, and TCR repertoires in tissue likely differ from TCR repertoires in blood. Rarefaction of sorted-subset datasets indicated incomplete sequencing despite the large sequencing depth. Based on pairwise subsampling, the degree of clonotype sharing among donors was expected to be affected by sequencing depth. The genetic and exposure-history diversity represented was limited by the small number of donors. Across a handful of donors, roughly 5.4% of naive CD4, roughly 3.5% of naive CD8, about 2.3% of memory CD4, and roughly 0.4% of memory CD8 clonotypes were shared. Clonotypes shared by all four sorted-subset donors showed higher generation probabilities than non-shared clonotypes. Larger estimated clonotype richness was generally found for naive subsets than for memory subsets.

For the CD8 naive samples, CD45RO-negative cells were positively selected for CCR7, yielding a CD45RA+CCR7+ population from which TemRA cells were excluded. Healthy HIV-negative adults with no recently reported acute infections or vaccinations were included as donors. Only Caucasian adults living in Nashville, Tennessee, USA were represented among the donors. Blood was collected by leukapheresis, and PBMCs were isolated by Ficoll-Histopaque density gradient centrifugation and then cryopreserved in liquid nitrogen vapor phase. Analytical flow cytometry was used to check the purity and quantity of each magnetically sorted T cell population. Each sorted fraction had its genomic DNA isolated and then quantified by UV absorbance on a Nanodrop 2000c. CDR3 length: 16 amino acids, cysteine to phenylalanine. The CDR3 DNA has 48 bases and is translated from base 1. Relative to germline, V is 5 bases shorter and J is 4 bases shorter, with 20 bases between their ends. CDR1 and CDR2, per the germline V gene, are SGHVS and FNYEAQ.

The chain is made from TRBV7-6 and TRBJ1-1, with no confidently assigned D gene. The receptor was derived from a man aged 18 to 30 in good health. Some clones in this sample may be carry-over from other donors' samples. Sequenced input: naive CD8+ T cells from PBMCs. The sample's cell subset or site label is to be understood as: CD45RA+CCR7+. The base sequence is TGTGCCAGCAGCCCCAGTCCGGCCGGAGGGAGCACTGAAGCTTTCTTT. Its protein reads: CASSPSPAGGSTEAFF.